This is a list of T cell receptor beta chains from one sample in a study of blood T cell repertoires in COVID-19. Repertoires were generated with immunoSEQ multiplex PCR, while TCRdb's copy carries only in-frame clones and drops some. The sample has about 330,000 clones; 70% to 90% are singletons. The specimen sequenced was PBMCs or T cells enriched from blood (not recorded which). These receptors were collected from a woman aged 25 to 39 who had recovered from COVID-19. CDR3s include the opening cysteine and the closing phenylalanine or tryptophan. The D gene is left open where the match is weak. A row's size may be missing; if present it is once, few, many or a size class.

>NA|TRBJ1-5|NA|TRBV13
CASSLGQGYQPQHF
TGTGCCAGCAGCTTAGGTCAGGGGTATCAGCCCCAGCATTTT
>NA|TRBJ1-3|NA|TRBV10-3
CAISVPPDRGRGNTIYF
TGTGCCATCAGTGTCCCCCCGGACAGAGGTCGGGGAAACACCATATATTTT
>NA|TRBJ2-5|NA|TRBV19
CASSLFGRGTQYF
TGTGCCAGTAGCCTCTTCGGGAGAGGGACCCAGTACTTC
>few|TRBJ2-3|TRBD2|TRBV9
CASSVGLAGAEASDTQYF
TGTGCCAGCAGCGTAGGGCTAGCGGGGGCCGAGGCGTCAGATACGCAGTATTTT
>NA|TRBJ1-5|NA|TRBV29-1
CSARTDYNQPQHF
TGCAGCGCTAGGACGGACTACAATCAGCCCCAGCATTTT
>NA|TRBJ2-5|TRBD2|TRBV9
CASSVAPSGGAFQETQYF
TGTGCCAGCAGCGTAGCGCCTAGCGGGGGGGCCTTCCAAGAGACCCAGTACTTC
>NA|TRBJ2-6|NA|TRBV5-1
CASSLIGALGANVLTF
TGCGCCAGCAGCTTAATAGGGGCTCTCGGGGCCAACGTCCTGACTTTC
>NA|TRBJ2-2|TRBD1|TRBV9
CASSVRGRTGELFF
TGTGCCAGCAGCGTCAGGGGGCGCACCGGGGAGCTGTTTTTT
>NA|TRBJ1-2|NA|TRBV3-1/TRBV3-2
CASSLNPGTRSYGYTF
TGTGCCAGCAGCCTTAACCCCGGGACTAGGAGCTATGGCTACACCTTC
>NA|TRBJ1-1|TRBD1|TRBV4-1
CASSFTGENTEAFF
TGCGCCAGCAGCTTTACAGGGGAGAACACTGAAGCTTTCTTT
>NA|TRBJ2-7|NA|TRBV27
CASSYSLVDYEQYF
TGTGCCAGCAGTTACAGCCTCGTAGACTACGAGCAGTACTTC
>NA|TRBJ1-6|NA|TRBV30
CAWSVTGWGSYNSPLHF
TGTGCCTGGAGTGTAACAGGTTGGGGATCCTATAATTCACCCCTCCACTTT
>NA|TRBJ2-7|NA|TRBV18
CASLLGLAGEQYF
TGTGCCAGCCTCCTAGGCCTAGCAGGCGAGCAGTACTTC
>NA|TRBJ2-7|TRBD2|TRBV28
CASSGTSGGRIYYEQYF
TGTGCCAGTTCAGGGACTAGCGGGGGGCGTATTTACTACGAGCAGTACTTC
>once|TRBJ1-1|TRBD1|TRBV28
CASSYLQGSTEAFF
TGTGCCAGCAGCTACTTACAGGGGAGTACTGAAGCTTTCTTT